Below, 27 T cell receptor beta chains from the same sample are listed, as sequenced in a study of cytomegalovirus exposure and HLA in healthy donors. This PCR relied on a set of 60 Vbeta primers and 13 Jbeta primers. Profiling relied on immunoSEQ multiplex PCR, and the TCRdb table lists in-frame clones only, not all of them. The sample contains some 42,000 clones, about 50% of which appear only once. Input material: PBMCs. Every receptor here comes from a human donor in good health.

The sample holds a few counts of this clone. The rearrangement joins TRBV19 to TRBJ2-6; the match to TRBD1 covers 9 bases. V lost 6 bases to trimming and J lost 1 base; unmatched junction nucleotides: 10. This CDR3 is built from 18 residues. Per germline, CDR1 LNHDA and CDR2 SQIVND (reference sequence). The CDR3 is CASRSGQGRPSGANVLTF. In DNA form, the CDR3 reads TGTGCCAGTAGATCCGGACAGGGGCGACCTTCTGGGGCCAACGTCCTGACTTTC.

The genes are TRBV7-9 and TRBJ1-2, with 10 positions matching TRBD1. Germline trimming cut 1 base from V and 8 bases from J; bases unmatched to any gene: 4. The CDR3 covers 14 residues. CDR1 SEHNR and CDR2 FQNEAQ come from the germline V gene (reference sequence). CDR3 DNA sequence: TGTGCCAGCAGCTTAGGACAGGGGGCGGACGGCTACACCTTC. Amino acids: CASSLGQGADGYTF.

The chain uses TRBV5-4 and TRBJ2-1, with 10 nucleotides matching TRBD2. The CDR3 length is 15 residues. Germline CDR1 and CDR2: SGHNT and YYREEE (reference sequence). Trimming cost V 5 bases and J 3 bases; bases outside gene matches: 5. The CDR3, as DNA: TGTGCCAGCAGGGCTGGGACTAGCGACTACAATGAGCAGTTCTTC. Translating gives CASRAGTSDYNEQFF.

This rearrangement joins TRBV7-8 to TRBJ1-1, with D unclear. Trimming stripped 0 bases from V and 4 bases from J, with 12 bases between. CDR1 SGHVS and CDR2 FQNEAQ come from the germline V gene. The CDR3 covers 15 residues. CDR3 DNA: TGTGCCAGCAGCTTAGCGGAGGGCAGGAGCACTGAAGCTTTCTTT. Translated, it gives CASSLAEGRSTEAFF.

V is TRBV29-1 and J is TRBJ1-2; weak D call: TRBD1 (5 bases). This CDR3 has 17 residues. V lost 6 bases and J lost 2, with 25 bases in between. Germline CDR1 is SQVTM and CDR2 is ANQGSEA. The CDR3 nucleotides are TGCAGCGTCAAGGGTGGCCAGGGCAGCCCCATGAACTATGGCTACACCTTC. It codes for CSVKGGQGSPMNYGYTF.

The chain carries TRBV6-6 and TRBJ1-5, with 7 positions matching TRBD1. Trimming removed 7 bases from V and 4 bases from J; junction bases left unmatched: 10. CDR3 length equals 15 residues. Germline V lookup: CDR1 MNHNY, CDR2 SVGAGI (reference sequence). The CDR3 bases are TGTGCCAGCAATATGGGGACAGCTGATAATCAGCCCCAGCATTTT. This sequence encodes CASNMGTADNQPQHF.

Here the CDR3 DNA reads TGCGCCAGCAGGCAACAGGTCCGTGAGACCCAGTACTTC. Translation: CASRQQVRETQYF. The chain uses TRBV5-1 and TRBJ2-5; D is possibly TRBD1 (5 bases). This CDR3 is 13 amino acids long. Per germline, CDR1 SGHRS and CDR2 YFSETQ. V lost 5 bases, J lost 5 bases, and 13 bases lay in between.

This clone was picked up a small number of times. J is TRBJ2-7 and V is TRBV5-1; possible D gene TRBD2, 6 bases. Germline V CDR1 and CDR2: SGHRS, YFSETQ. Trimming shortened V by 6 bases and J by 0 bases, and 10 bases separated the two germline ends. The CDR3 extends over 13 amino acids. CDR3 DNA: TGCGCCAGCACGGGAGAGAGCTCCTACGAGCAGTACTTC. Amino acids: CASTGESSYEQYF. The full variable domain, in which reference TRBV5-1 and TRBJ2-7 provide the parts outside the CDR3, is KAGVTQTPRYLIKTRGQQVTLSCSPISGHRSVSWYQQTPGQGLQFLFEYFSETQRNKGNFPGRFSGRQFSNSRSEMNVSTLELGDSALYLCASTGESSYEQYFGPGTRLTVT.

The rearrangement joins TRBV7-2 to TRBJ1-2, with 7 nucleotides matching TRBD1. The V segment lost 5 bases and the J segment 4 bases; nucleotides outside the gene matches: 10. The CDR3 contains 15 residues. Germline assignment: CDR1 SGHTA and CDR2 FQGNSA. CDR3 coding DNA: TGTGCCAGCAGCCCCCCAGAAGGGGGCGGCTATGGCTACACCTTC. This translates into CASSPPEGGGYGYTF.

This clone is labeled medium-sized. The rearrangement joins TRBV27 to TRBJ1-1; D is ambiguous. Trimming took off 2 bases at V and 1 base at J, with 8 bases between the two ends. Germline V gene lookup returns CDR1 MNHEY and CDR2 SMNVEV (reference sequence). The CDR3 sequence is 14 residues long. The CDR3 coding sequence is TGTGCCAGCAGTTTAGAACGGAGGAACACTGAAGCTTTCTTT. Translation: CASSLERRNTEAFF.

This clone was counted between two and nine times. This chain connects TRBV7-2 to TRBJ2-2; no firm D call. The CDR3 sequence is 15 residues long. Per the germline V gene, CDR1 is SGHTA and CDR2 is FQGNSA. V was shortened by 5 bases and J by 1 base, with 11 bases between the two germline ends. In DNA form, the CDR3 reads TGTGCCAGCAGCCCCTATCCGAGGAACACCGGGGAGCTGTTTTTT. Protein sequence: CASSPYPRNTGELFF.

This clone was counted between two and nine times. The chain combines TRBV6-5 with TRBJ2-7, with 12 bases identical to TRBD2. The J segment lost 4 bases and the V segment lost 6 bases, leaving 7 bases of the junction unmatched. The CDR3 has 15 amino acids. CDR1 MNHEY and CDR2 SVGAGI come from the germline V gene. The CDR3 nucleotides are TGTGCCAGCAGAGTCCTCGGACTAGCGGGGTACGAGCAGTACTTC. Translated, it gives CASRVLGLAGYEQYF.

This clone is labeled as medium-sized. This chain joins TRBV19 and TRBJ2-1, with D possibly being TRBD1 (7 bases). Trimming pared 6 bases from V and 6 bases from J, leaving 21 bases between. The CDR3 contains 16 residues. From germline, CDR1 is LNHDA and CDR2 SQIVND (reference sequence). CDR3 protein: CASSPRRDSRSNEQFF. In DNA form, the CDR3 reads TGTGCCAGTAGCCCTCGGCGGGACAGCCGGTCCAATGAGCAGTTCTTC.

Only a few counts were recorded for this clone. This rearrangement joins TRBV19 to TRBJ2-3; 8 nucleotides align to TRBD2. The CDR3 runs to 15 residues. V dropped 7 bases and J dropped 1; count of bases not matched to a gene: 7. Germline V gives CDR1 LNHDA, CDR2 SQIVND (reference sequence). The CDR3 region is CASKRAGAGTDTQYF. Written as DNA, the CDR3 is TGTGCCAGTAAAAGAGCGGGAGCAGGCACAGATACGCAGTATTTT.

The chain combines TRBV6-6 with TRBJ2-7, with 8 bases fitting TRBD1. Germline V gives CDR1 MNHNY, CDR2 SVGAGI (reference sequence). V lost 7 bases and J lost 1; bases outside the gene matches: 9. There are 15 residues in the CDR3. The CDR3 loop reads CASKFGTGPSYEQYF. CDR3 DNA: TGTGCCAGCAAATTTGGGACAGGCCCATCCTACGAGCAGTACTTC.

CDR3 sequence: CASRPSSGSYNEQFF. Written as DNA, the CDR3 is TGTGCCAGCAGGCCATCTAGCGGATCCTACAATGAGCAGTTCTTC. This chain joins TRBV7-2 and TRBJ2-1; 7 positions agree with TRBD2. This CDR3 comprises 15 residues. The germline CDR1 and CDR2 sequences are SGHTA and FQGNSA. The trim removed 6 bases at V and 1 base at J, leaving 6 bases unmatched.

V is TRBV7-2 and J is TRBJ2-2, with D unclear. The CDR3 consists of 12 residues. V shed 6 bases and J shed 4 bases, with 6 bases lying between them. Germline V gives CDR1 SGHTA, CDR2 FQGNSA. The chain's CDR3 is CASRRFTGELFF. The CDR3 nucleotides are TGTGCCAGCAGACGGTTCACCGGGGAGCTGTTTTTT.

The chain recombines TRBV11-2 with TRBJ2-5; a weak D match, TRBD2 (7 bases). The CDR3 is 16 amino acids. V was cut by 5 bases and J by 5 bases, with 21 bases left in between. Germline V CDR1 and CDR2: SGHAT, FQNNGV. This CDR3 reads CASSPTAWGGVETQYF. The CDR3 region has the DNA TGTGCCAGCAGCCCTACCGCCTGGGGGGGCGTGGAGACCCAGTACTTC.

This chain connects TRBV2 to TRBJ2-1; TRBD1 matches at 7 bases. Germline CDR1 reads SNHLY; CDR2 reads FYNNEI. V shed 8 bases, J shed 9 bases, and the junction held 10 bases outside the gene matches. The CDR3 has 13 amino acids. The CDR3 region is CASSGTATGEQFF. The CDR3 bases are TGTGCCAGCTCAGGGACAGCTACGGGTGAGCAGTTCTTC.

CDR3 region: CASRVAGDITYGYTF. CDR3 sequence (DNA): TGTGCCAGCCGGGTGGCAGGGGACATTACCTATGGCTACACCTTC. This sequence joins TRBV6-1 and TRBJ1-2, with a tentative D call TRBD1 (6 bases). The CDR3 spans 15 residues. Germline V lookup: CDR1 MNHNS, CDR2 SASEGT. Trimming shortened V by 8 bases and J by 4 bases, and 20 bases separated the two germline ends.

For the CDR3, the DNA is TGTGCCAGCAGTTGGGACAGGGTGAGCAATCAGCCCCAGCATTTT. This translates into CASSWDRVSNQPQHF. The rearrangement uses TRBV2 and TRBJ1-5; 9 bases fit TRBD1. The V and J ends lost 5 bases and 1 base, in that order; junction bases with no gene match: 3. CDR3 length: 15 residues. Per germline, CDR1 SNHLY and CDR2 FYNNEI.

The sample holds many counts of this clone. This chain uses TRBV6-6 with TRBJ1-3; tentatively, D is TRBD1 (5 bases). This CDR3 is built from 12 residues. Trimming removed 7 bases from V and 3 bases from J, with 7 bases in between. Germline V gene data show CDR1 as MNHNY and CDR2 as SVGAGI (reference sequence). Here the CDR3 reads CASNGGGNTIYF. CDR3 DNA sequence: TGTGCCAGCAACGGGGGTGGAAACACCATATATTTT.

V is TRBV5-6 and J is TRBJ2-5; D is uncertain. The ends were cut back, 0 bases at V and 4 bases at J, with 7 bases in the middle. The germline V gene has CDR1 SGHDT and CDR2 YYEEEE. The CDR3 runs 13 residues. Written as DNA, the CDR3 is TGTGCCAGCAGCTTGGGGGCAAGAGAGACCCAGTACTTC. The encoded protein is CASSLGARETQYF.

The V gene is TRBV14, the J gene TRBJ2-7; 7 positions agree with TRBD1. The germline gives CDR1 SGHDN, CDR2 FVKESK. V trimming: 2 bases; J trimming: 3 bases; junction bases outside the gene matches: 10. CDR3 size: 16 residues. The CDR3 DNA is TGTGCCAGCAGCCAACCGCCCCTCCGGGACAGCTACGAGCAGTACTTC. Its translation: CASSQPPLRDSYEQYF.

This clone came up a few times. CDR3 sequence (DNA): TGTGCCAGCAGCGCGGGACAGGGTGGCGAGCAGTACTTC. Its translation: CASSAGQGGEQYF. The chain joins TRBV6-4 to TRBJ2-7; 9 positions agree with TRBD1. Per germline, CDR1 MRHNA and CDR2 SNTAGT. V was clipped by 6 bases and J by 6 bases; unmatched bases: 6. This CDR3 is built from 13 residues.

This clone was seen more than once but under ten times. This sequence joins TRBV27 and TRBJ1-1, with a possible D match to TRBD1 (6 bases). The length of the CDR3 is 15 residues. V shed 5 bases and J shed 3 bases, with 16 bases lying between them. CDR1 MNHEY and CDR2 SMNVEV come from the germline V gene (reference sequence). CDR3: CASSRWGTSYTEAFF. CDR3 nucleotide sequence: TGTGCCAGCAGTCGCTGGGGGACAAGTTACACTGAAGCTTTCTTT.

CDR3 nucleotides: TGTGCCAGCAGCCTTGAGGGACAGGAGAGAACTAAGGGCTACACCTTC. Translating gives CASSLEGQERTKGYTF. This rearrangement joins TRBV28 to TRBJ1-2; 8 nucleotides line up with TRBD1. In germline, CDR1 is MDHEN, CDR2 SYDVKM. The CDR3 is made up of 16 amino acids. V shed 6 bases, J shed 8 bases, and the junction held 17 bases outside the gene matches.